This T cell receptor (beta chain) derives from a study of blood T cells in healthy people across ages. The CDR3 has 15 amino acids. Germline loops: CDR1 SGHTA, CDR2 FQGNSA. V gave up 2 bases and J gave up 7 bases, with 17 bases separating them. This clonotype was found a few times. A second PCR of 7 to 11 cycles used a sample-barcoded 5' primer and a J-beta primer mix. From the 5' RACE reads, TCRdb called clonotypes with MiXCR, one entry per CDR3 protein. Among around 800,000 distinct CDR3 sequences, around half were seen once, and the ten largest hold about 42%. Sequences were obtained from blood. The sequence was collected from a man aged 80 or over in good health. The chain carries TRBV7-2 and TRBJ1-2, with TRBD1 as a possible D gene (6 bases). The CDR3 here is CASSLTGLSSCGYTF. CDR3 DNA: TGTGCCAGCAGCTTAACAGGGCTATCGAGTTGTGGCTACACCTTC.